This T cell receptor beta chain was sequenced during a study of T cell responses to AZD1222 COVID-19 vaccine. Per germline, CDR1 KGHSH and CDR2 LQKENI. The CDR3 is 13 residues long. Trimming took 5 bases from V and 3 from J, leaving 7 bases between them. Libraries were prepared by immunoSEQ multiplex PCR; TCRdb keeps only in-frame clonotypes and omits some of them. The sample lists about 180,000 clones, roughly 93% seen once, with about 1% in the top ten. This material consisted of peripheral blood, taken 28 days after the second dose of the MenACWY control vaccine. The receptor comes from an adult who received the MenACWY meningococcal vaccine as a control. The chain is built from TRBV18 and TRBJ1-4; D is unclear. The CDR3 DNA is TGTGCCAGCTCAGAACAGTCTAATGAAAAACTGTTTTTT. Protein product: CASSEQSNEKLFF.